This T cell receptor (beta chain) was captured by sequencing in a study of blood T cell repertoires in COVID-19. CDR1 and CDR2 from the germline V gene are SGHTA and FQGTGA. V lost 5 bases and J lost 2, with 13 bases in between. CDR3 length: 15 residues. In the original analysis: Amplification from reference gene primers served as the basis for estimated nucleated cell counts. Method: immunoSEQ multiplex PCR; TCRdb's copy keeps in-frame clones and lacks some. V, J and clone size reflect that table, while D and trimming were determined from the DNA. The sample records hundreds of thousands of clones, around 88% being singletons.

This chain joins TRBV7-3 and TRBJ1-3; the D gene is possibly TRBD1 (6 bases). The TCR was taken from a woman in her forties or fifties with COVID-19, enrolled during active disease. Sequencing input: peripheral blood. The CDR3 sequence is CASSPFAGAGNTIYF. CDR3 DNA sequence: TGTGCCAGCAGCCCCTTTGCAGGGGCTGGAAACACCATATATTTT.